The 28 T cell receptor beta chains reported below all come from one sample, sequenced in a study of T cells in Graves' hyperthyroidism and ophthalmopathy. RNA transcripts yielded amplified TCR beta CDR3 regions. Using the HTBI primer set, a first-round RT-PCR was run on the TCR CDR3. TCRdb reanalysed the multiplex PCR reads using MiXCR and keeps one entry per CDR3 protein. The sample lists 250,000 to 300,000 distinct CDR3 sequences, about a sixth occurring once. Sequenced: blood. The origin of the receptors is a woman in her fifties or sixties with Graves' ophthalmopathy.

The rearrangement uses TRBV27 and TRBJ1-2; 7 positions match TRBD1. This CDR3 has 13 residues. J lost 4 bases, V lost 8 bases, and 7 bases had no gene match. The germline V gene encodes CDR1 MNHEY and CDR2 SMNVEV (reference sequence). The CDR3 nucleotides are TGTGCCAGCGGAGTCAGGGGGTTCTATGGCTACACCTTC. Translation: CASGVRGFYGYTF.

The chain joins TRBV7-2 to TRBJ2-5, with a possible D match to TRBD2 (6 bases). The CDR3 spans 14 residues. Germline V gene data show CDR1 as SGHTA and CDR2 as FQGNSA. With 5 bases removed from V and 1 base from J, the gap between germline ends came to 11 bases. CDR3 sequence (DNA): TGTGCCAGCAGCGCCTCGCGGGGCCAAGAGACCCAGTACTTC. Protein sequence: CASSASRGQETQYF.

The chain joins TRBV10-1 to TRBJ2-2; TRBD1 matches 9 bases. After removal of 6 bases from V and 6 bases from J, the junction contained 2 bases not matched to a gene. Looked up from germline, CDR1 is WNHNN and CDR2 is SYGVQD (reference sequence). This CDR3 has 13 amino acids. CDR3 bases: TGCGCCAGCAGGAGGACAGGGGCCGGGGAGCTGTTTTTT. Its protein is CASRRTGAGELFF.

The V gene is TRBV7-9, the J gene TRBJ1-4; the D is unclear. The CDR3 runs to 15 residues. CDR1 SEHNR and CDR2 FQNEAQ come from the germline V gene (reference sequence). With 5 bases removed from V and 0 bases from J, the gap between germline ends came to 10 bases. CDR3 sequence reads: CASSPKLATNEKLFF. The CDR3 region has the DNA TGTGCCAGCAGCCCGAAGTTGGCAACTAATGAAAAACTGTTTTTT. Variable domain in full (rest from reference TRBV7-9 and TRBJ1-4): DTGVSQNPRHKITKRGQNVTFRCDPISEHNRLYWYRQTLGQGPEFLTYFQNEAQLEKSRLLSDRFSAERPKGSFSTLEIQRTEQGDSAMYLCASSPKLATNEKLFFGSGTQLSVL.

This clonotype was seen more than once but under ten times. The genes are TRBV27 and TRBJ1-5; D ambiguous. Germline CDR1 is MNHEY and CDR2 is SMNVEV (reference sequence). The CDR3 contains 15 residues. V was shortened by 2 bases and J by 3 bases, with 11 bases between the two germline ends. The CDR3 bases are TGTGCCAGCAGTTTACAGCCTATGGCCAATCAGCCCCAGCATTTT. Amino acids: CASSLQPMANQPQHF.

This clonotype was detected many times. The chain links TRBV7-6 to TRBJ2-2; 9 positions agree with TRBD1. The CDR3 has 15 amino acids. V was pared by 3 bases and J by 4 bases, with 3 bases of the junction left unmatched. Germline-derived CDR1 and CDR2 are SGHVS and FNYEAQ. The CDR3 DNA sequence: TGTGCCAGCAGCTTGGGACAGGGTGGCACCGGGGAGCTGTTTTTT. Its translation: CASSLGQGGTGELFF.

The chain has TRBV3-1 and TRBJ2-2, with 7 nucleotides matching TRBD2. V lost 1 base, J lost 0 bases, and 5 bases stayed unmatched. The CDR3 extends over 17 amino acids. CDR1 and CDR2 (germline): LGHDT, YNNKEL (reference sequence). The CDR3 DNA is TGTGCCAGCAGCCAAGTGGGACGGGGGGCGAACACCGGGGAGCTGTTTTTT. Translated, it gives CASSQVGRGANTGELFF. Drawing the rest from reference TRBV3-1 and TRBJ2-2, the complete variable domain is DTAVSQTPKYLVTQMGNDKSIKCEQNLGHDTMYWYKQDSKKFLKIMFSYNNKELIINETVPNRFSPKSPDKAHLNLHINSLELGDSAVYFCASSQVGRGANTGELFFGEGSRLTVL.

There are a few counts of this clonotype. The CDR3 here is CASSGGTRGEQYF. The CDR3, as DNA: TGTGCCAGCAGTGGGGGGACCCGAGGGGAGCAGTACTTC. The V gene is TRBV6-1, the J gene TRBJ2-7, with D perhaps TRBD1 or TRBD2 (5 bases each). The CDR3 is 13 residues long. V dropped 4 bases and J dropped 7 bases, with 14 bases sitting between them. Germline values: CDR1 MNHNS, CDR2 SASEGT.

The chain joins TRBV5-5 to TRBJ1-2; D is perhaps TRBD1 (5 bases). V was cut by 4 bases and J by 3 bases, with 19 bases left in between. The CDR3 consists of 16 residues. Germline V gene data show CDR1 as SGHKS and CDR2 as YYEKEE (reference sequence). The CDR3 sequence is CASSASLGAADYGYTF. CDR3 coding DNA: TGTGCCAGCAGCGCGAGTCTAGGGGCGGCGGACTATGGCTACACCTTC. The variable domain in full, with the rest retrieved from reference TRBV5-5 and TRBJ1-2, is DAGVTQSPTHLIKTRGQQVTLRCSPISGHKSVSWYQQVLGQGPQFIFQYYEKEERGRGNFPDRFSARQFPNYSSELNVNALLLGDSALYLCASSASLGAADYGYTFGSGTRLTVV.

The table lists this clonotype with many counts. The rearrangement joins TRBV4-3 to TRBJ2-2; D gene unclear. Germline V gives CDR1 LGHNA, CDR2 YSLEER. This CDR3 spans 14 amino acids. V was cut by 3 bases and J by 2 bases, with 7 bases left in between. In DNA form, the CDR3 reads TGCGCCAGCAGCCACCGACCCAACACCGGGGAGCTGTTTTTT. It specifies CASSHRPNTGELFF.

This chain joins TRBV5-1 and TRBJ2-5; D is unresolved. Trimming shortened V by 0 bases and J by 7 bases, and 16 bases separated the two germline ends. Germline V gene sequence: CDR1 SGHRS, CDR2 YFSETQ. This CDR3 contains 15 residues. The CDR3 nucleotides are TGCGCCAGCAGCTTGGCTTCTGGCCCCTTAGGGACCCAGTACTTC. This encodes CASSLASGPLGTQYF.

This clonotype came up many times. V and J are TRBV20-1 and TRBJ2-1; D unclear. This CDR3 contains 11 residues. V lost 3 bases, J lost 4 bases, and 4 bases lay in between. Germline V gene data show CDR1 as DFQATT and CDR2 as SNEGSKA (reference sequence). The CDR3 protein is CSARGYNEQFF. In DNA, the CDR3 is TGCAGTGCTAGGGGATACAATGAGCAGTTCTTC.

The chain couples TRBV6-1 to TRBJ2-3; possible D gene TRBD2, 6 bases. The germline V and J ends were trimmed by 5 bases and 2 bases, with 11 bases remaining between them. The germline V gene encodes CDR1 MNHNS and CDR2 SASEGT. The CDR3 loop spans 14 amino acids. DNA for the CDR3: TGTGCCAGCAGTTACGCGGGGTCCACAGATACGCAGTATTTT. It is translated as CASSYAGSTDTQYF.

V is TRBV5-1 and J is TRBJ2-7; D may be TRBD1 (5 bases). V gave up 0 bases and J gave up 8 bases, with 15 bases separating them. The CDR3 loop spans 14 amino acids. Germline V lookup: CDR1 SGHRS, CDR2 YFSETQ. CDR3 DNA: TGCGCCAGCAGCTTGGGCGGTTTAGACAGCAAGCAGTACTTC. It encodes CASSLGGLDSKQYF.

Only a few counts were recorded for this clonotype. V is TRBV28 and J is TRBJ2-5, with D perhaps TRBD1 (6 bases). CDR1 and CDR2 from the germline V gene are MDHEN and SYDVKM. The CDR3 runs 15 residues. Trimming left V 6 bases short and J 1 base short, with 15 bases between. The CDR3 sequence: CASRPDRLTQETQYF. The CDR3 region has the DNA TGTGCCAGCAGGCCGGACAGACTAACCCAAGAGACCCAGTACTTC.

The chain has TRBV2 and TRBJ1-2; D not resolved. The CDR3 contains 19 residues. Trimming removed 0 bases from V and 3 bases from J, with 23 bases in between. Germline CDR1 and CDR2: SNHLY and FYNNEI. CDR3 in DNA: TGTGCCAGCAGTGAAGCACTTTGGGGAGCTCCAGCCGCTGACTATGGCTACACCTTC. Protein product: CASSEALWGAPAADYGYTF.

This clonotype was observed a few times. The rearrangement joins TRBV24-1 to TRBJ2-3; the D gene is possibly TRBD1 (5 bases). Trimming shortened V by 3 bases and J by 4 bases, and 16 bases separated the two germline ends. Germline V gene data show CDR1 as KGHDR and CDR2 as SFDVKD. The CDR3 contains 16 residues. Here the CDR3 reads CATSDPSGRGADTQYF. In nucleotides, the CDR3 is TGTGCCACCAGTGATCCGTCAGGGCGAGGCGCAGATACGCAGTATTTT.

The sample holds many counts of this clonotype. The chain couples TRBV7-6 to TRBJ1-6, with TRBD1 as a possible D gene (6 bases). CDR1 SGHVS and CDR2 FNYEAQ come from the germline V gene. CDR3 size: 14 residues. V dropped 2 bases and J dropped 4 bases, with 6 bases sitting between them. In nucleotides, the CDR3 is TGTGCCAGCAGCTTACAGGGGTATAATTCACCCCTCCACTTT. Amino acid sequence: CASSLQGYNSPLHF.

This clonotype was seen ten or more times. This sequence joins TRBV11-1 and TRBJ1-1; D is uncertain. Germline V lookup: CDR1 SGHAT, CDR2 FQDESV (reference sequence). Trimming removed 4 bases at V and 2 bases at J, with 11 bases between. This CDR3 spans 14 amino acids. CDR3 DNA: TGTGCCAGCAGCTCAGGACTGGGTAACACTGAAGCTTTCTTT. This encodes CASSSGLGNTEAFF.

Worth noting for this clonotype: This may come from a read error, since a much larger clone is one base off. The chain uses TRBV12-5 and TRBJ2-3; 8 positions agree with TRBD1. The CDR3 has 14 amino acids. Unmatched junction bases numbered 5, after V lost 1 base and J lost 8 bases. Germline loops: CDR1 LGHNT, CDR2 FRNRAP. The CDR3 loop reads CASGLGEDRVTQYF. Written as DNA, the CDR3 is TGTGCTAGTGGTTTGGGAGAGGACAGGGTTACGCAGTATTTT.

This clonotype was recorded a few times. The chain employs TRBV11-2 and TRBJ2-5; tentatively, D is TRBD2 (6 bases). The length of the CDR3 is 16 residues. CDR1 is SGHAT, CDR2 FQNNGV, per germline. V was pared by 1 base and J by 1 base, with 13 bases between. The CDR3 sequence: CASSLGPPGGQETQYF. The DNA of the CDR3 is TGTGCCAGCAGCTTAGGCCCTCCCGGGGGCCAAGAGACCCAGTACTTC.

The chain has TRBV7-8 and TRBJ2-7, with D tentatively TRBD2 (5 bases). V lost 8 bases and J lost 5, with 16 bases in between. This CDR3 region has 13 residues. Germline V gene lookup returns CDR1 SGHVS and CDR2 FQNEAQ. CDR3 region: CASARILEDEQYF. DNA of the CDR3: TGTGCCAGCGCTAGGATACTAGAAGACGAGCAGTACTTC.

This clonotype appeared many times. The chain carries TRBV7-2 and TRBJ2-3; TRBD1 might be the D (5 bases). Trimming took 5 bases from V and 7 from J, leaving 10 bases between them. Per germline, CDR1 SGHTA and CDR2 FQGNSA. The CDR3 is 12 residues long. The CDR3 reads CASSQGINTQYF. The CDR3 DNA sequence: TGTGCCAGCAGCCAGGGTATTAATACGCAGTATTTT.

The J gene is TRBJ1-2, the V gene TRBV7-9; TRBD1 matches 9 bases. Germline V gene sequence: CDR1 SEHNR, CDR2 FQNEAQ (reference sequence). Trimming at V came to 5 bases and at J to 4 bases, leaving 5 bases not matched to a gene. The CDR3 is made up of 14 amino acids. The CDR3 nucleotides read TGTGCCAGCAGCCCGGACAGGGGCGGCTATGGCTACACCTTC. It is translated as CASSPDRGGYGYTF.

This clonotype appeared a few times. The chain employs TRBV11-3 and TRBJ2-1; a possible D gene is TRBD1 (5 bases). Trimming took off 0 bases at V and 8 bases at J, with 8 bases between the two ends. The CDR3 spans 13 residues. CDR1 SGHNT and CDR2 YENEEA come from the germline V gene. CDR3 in DNA: TGTGCCAGCAGCTTAGATATCAGGGATGAGCAGTTCTTC. Protein: CASSLDIRDEQFF. Based on the CDR3 plus reference TRBV11-3 and TRBJ2-1, the full variable domain is EAGVVQSPRYKIIEKKQPVAFWCNPISGHNTLYWYLQNLGQGPELLIRYENEEAVDDSQLPKDRFSAERLKGVDSTLKIQPAELGDSAVYLCASSLDIRDEQFFGPGTRLTVL.

This clonotype appeared many times. The genes are TRBV5-1 and TRBJ2-7, with TRBD2 identical over 8 bases. Germline CDR1 SGHRS, CDR2 YFSETQ. Trimming cost V 1 base and J 5 bases; bases outside gene matches: 14. There are 17 residues in the CDR3. CDR3 amino acids: CASSLQGSRLATHEQYF. The CDR3 coding sequence is TGCGCCAGCAGCTTGCAGGGGAGTAGACTAGCGACCCACGAGCAGTACTTC.

This clonotype was observed many times. The V call is TRBV5-1, the J call TRBJ2-7; 7 bases agree with TRBD1. This CDR3 has 16 residues. V lost 4 bases to trimming and J lost 2 bases; unmatched junction nucleotides: 12. CDR1 and CDR2 from the germline V gene are SGHRS and YFSETQ. As DNA, the CDR3 is TGCGCCAGCAGCCCAGCCCCGACAGGGTCCCCCTACGAGCAGTACTTC. Residues: CASSPAPTGSPYEQYF.

This chain connects TRBV10-3 to TRBJ2-6; 7 bases align to TRBD2. With 7 bases clipped from V and 0 bases from J, the junction kept 12 bases outside the gene matches. From germline, CDR1 is ENHRY and CDR2 SYGVKD. The CDR3 loop spans 18 amino acids. The CDR3 region has the DNA TGTGCCATCAAGGGGAAGGGAGGGTCAAGCTCTGGGGCCAACGTCCTGACTTTC. As protein: CAIKGKGGSSSGANVLTF.